Listed below are T cell receptor beta chains from one sample, sequenced in a study of cytomegalovirus exposure and HLA in healthy donors. Libraries were prepared by immunoSEQ multiplex PCR; TCRdb keeps only in-frame clonotypes and omits some of them. The table shows about 140,000 clones, with roughly 80% occurring only once. Sequenced input: PBMCs. The receptor source for this set is a male donor in good health and CMV-seronegative. CDR3s include the opening cysteine and the closing phenylalanine or tryptophan. A D gene is named only where the DNA matches it firmly. Clone sizes are given selectively: once, few, many, or a class where the clone is expanded.

D gene	clone size	V gene	CDR3 length	J gene	CDR3 DNA	CDR3 protein
TRBD1	NA	TRBV2	15	TRBJ2-2	TGTGCCAGCAGGGGGGGGACAGGGGACACCGGGGAGCTGTTTTTT	CASRGGTGDTGELFF
TRBD1	once	TRBV7-2	16	TRBJ1-2	TGTGCCAGCAGCTTACCTCCGGGACAGGGAAACTATGGCTACACCTTC	CASSLPPGQGNYGYTF
NA	NA	TRBV4-2	14	TRBJ2-2	TGTGCCAGCAGCCAAGTAGGGGGAATCGGGGAGCTGTTTTTT	CASSQVGGIGELFF
TRBD1	once	TRBV7-2	14	TRBJ1-3	TGTGCCAGCAGCTTGACAGGGTTTGGAAACACCATATATTTT	CASSLTGFGNTIYF
NA	NA	TRBV5-1	13	TRBJ1-6	TGCGCCAGCAGCTTGGAGGACAGAACACCCCTCCACTTT	CASSLEDRTPLHF
NA	NA	TRBV19	15	TRBJ1-1	TGTGCCAGTACCCTAGGGGGGGGGCGGGTTGCTGAAGCTTTCTTT	CASTLGGGRVAEAFF
NA	NA	TRBV7-2	14	TRBJ1-2	TGTGCCAGCAGCTTAATGACAGCTAACTATGGCTACACCTTC	CASSLMTANYGYTF
NA	NA	TRBV7-2	14	TRBJ1-1	TGTGCCAGCAGCTTAGCCTACCGGGACACTGAAGCTTTCTTT	CASSLAYRDTEAFF
TRBD1	once	TRBV29-1	13	TRBJ1-4	TGCAGCGTTAACAGGGGGCGAACTGAAAAACTGTTTTTT	CSVNRGRTEKLFF
NA	NA	TRBV5-1	13	TRBJ2-1	TGCGCCAGCAGCTCAATTCCAGGGAATGAGCAGTTCTTC	CASSSIPGNEQFF
NA	NA	TRBV7-9	13	TRBJ2-7	TGTGCCAGCAGCACGGACAGTTCCTACGAGCAGTACTTC	CASSTDSSYEQYF
TRBD2	few	TRBV30	13	TRBJ2-5	TGTGCCTGGACTAGCGGGGGGCCAGAGACCCAGTACTTC	CAWTSGGPETQYF
TRBD1	NA	TRBV7-8	13	TRBJ2-7	TGTGCCAGCAGCTGGGACAGATCCTACGAGCAGTACTTC	CASSWDRSYEQYF
TRBD1	NA	TRBV5-4	17	TRBJ2-3	TGTGCCAGCAGCTTGGCCAAGGGACAGGGTGGCACAGATACGCAGTATTTT	CASSLAKGQGGTDTQYF
NA	NA	TRBV30	13	TRBJ2-5	TGTGCCTGGAGTAAGAGACTGCAAGAGACCCAGTACTTC	CAWSKRLQETQYF
NA	NA	TRBV30	12	TRBJ2-7	TGTGCCTGGAGTCGGGAGAGCTACGAGCAGTACTTC	CAWSRESYEQYF
TRBD2	NA	TRBV29-1	14	TRBJ2-5	TGCAGCGGCCTTCCCGGGACTAATGGGGAGACCCAGTACTTC	CSGLPGTNGETQYF
NA	NA	TRBV27	14	TRBJ2-1	TGTGCCAGCAGTTCTGGCGGGGTCTACAATGAGCAGTTCTTC	CASSSGGVYNEQFF
TRBD2	few	TRBV9	18	TRBJ2-3	TGTGCCAGCAGCGTAGGGCTAGCGGGGGGGCCTAGCACAGATACGCAGTATTTT	CASSVGLAGGPSTDTQYF
NA	once	TRBV10-2	14	TRBJ1-1	TGCGCCAGCAGAGAGGACCCAGGGAACACTGAAGCTTTCTTT	CASREDPGNTEAFF
NA	NA	TRBV7-8	15	TRBJ2-7	TGTGCCAGCAGCTTAGAGGCAGGTATGGGCTACGAGCAGTACTTC	CASSLEAGMGYEQYF
NA	NA	TRBV6-5	14	TRBJ1-2	TGTGCCAGCAGTTACAGCGGGGGGCGGCATGGCTACACCTTC	CASSYSGGRHGYTF
TRBD2	NA	TRBV28	17	TRBJ2-5	TGTGCCAGCAGTGTCCTTCGGGGGGGCCTCGGCCAAGAGACCCAGTACTTC	CASSVLRGGLGQETQYF
NA	NA	TRBV21-1	14	TRBJ2-7	TGTGCCAGCACCGAGGGGACAGGCTACTACGAGCAGTACTTC	CASTEGTGYYEQYF
NA	few	TRBV13	14	TRBJ2-1	TGTGCCAGCAGCTTGAGCCTCGAGGTGATGGAGCAGTTCTTC	CASSLSLEVMEQFF
NA	NA	TRBV5-1	16	TRBJ2-6	TGCGCCAGCAGCTTGGACAGGGCGGCTGGGGCCAACGTCCTGACTTTC	CASSLDRAAGANVLTF
NA	NA	TRBV6-5	12	TRBJ1-6	TGTGCCAGCAGTTACCCAGGGCAACCCCTCCACTTT	CASSYPGQPLHF
NA	NA	TRBV7-9	14	TRBJ2-7	TGTGCCAGCAGCTTAGGCGGAGGGGCCTACGAGCAGTACTTC	CASSLGGGAYEQYF
NA	few	TRBV9	13	TRBJ2-2	TGTGCCAGCAGCGTAGCGGAGGTCCGGGAGCTGTTTTTT	CASSVAEVRELFF
TRBD1	NA	TRBV28	13	TRBJ2-7	TGTGCCAGCAGTACAGGGGTAAGGTCCGAGCAGTACTTC	CASSTGVRSEQYF
TRBD2	NA	TRBV7-2	15	TRBJ2-1	TGTGCCAGCAGCTCTAGCGGGGCAACCTACAATGAGCAGTTCTTC	CASSSSGATYNEQFF
TRBD1	NA	TRBV5-1	15	TRBJ2-2	TGCGCCAGCAGCTTGGTTCAGGGGGCGTCCGGGGAGCTGTTTTTT	CASSLVQGASGELFF
TRBD1	NA	TRBV13	14	TRBJ1-5	TGTGCCAGCAGCCTGGGACAGGGGGCTCAGCCCCAGCATTTT	CASSLGQGAQPQHF
NA	NA	TRBV27	13	TRBJ2-3	TGTGCCAGCAAACGGAGCAACACAGATACGCAGTATTTT	CASKRSNTDTQYF
NA	NA	TRBV28	12	TRBJ1-1	TGTGCCAGCAGTCCCCCGGGGACTGAAGCTTTCTTT	CASSPPGTEAFF
TRBD1	few	TRBV6-5	16	TRBJ1-1	TGTGCCAGCAGTTACTCGATCATCCCGGGACAGTATGAAGCTTTCTTT	CASSYSIIPGQYEAFF
TRBD1	NA	TRBV25-1	14	TRBJ2-7	TGTGCCAGCAGTCGACAGGGGATGAACTACGAGCAGTACTTC	CASSRQGMNYEQYF
TRBD2	NA	TRBV30	12	TRBJ2-5	TGTGCCTGGAGTACGACTAGCGGCTCCCAGTACTTC	CAWSTTSGSQYF
NA	NA	TRBV18	13	TRBJ1-1	TGTGCCAGCTCACCGACACAGAACACTGAAGCTTTCTTT	CASSPTQNTEAFF
TRBD1	NA	TRBV7-6	15	TRBJ1-2	TGTGCCAGCAGCTCCCGGACAGGGGATGAGGATGGCTACACCTTC	CASSSRTGDEDGYTF
TRBD1	NA	TRBV19	15	TRBJ2-7	TGTGCCAGTAGTACCCGGGACAGCAGCTCCTACGAGCAGTACTTC	CASSTRDSSSYEQYF
TRBD1	NA	TRBV4-3	15	TRBJ2-2	TGCGCCAGCAGCTTCGGGACAGCGAACACCGGGGAGCTGTTTTTT	CASSFGTANTGELFF
TRBD1	NA	TRBV15	16	TRBJ2-7	TGTGCCACCAGCAGAGATTCGACAGGGACCACCTACGAGCAGTACTTC	CATSRDSTGTTYEQYF
NA	NA	TRBV5-1	15	TRBJ2-3	TGCGCCAGCTTCACCGGGACAACTAGCACAGATACGCAGTATTTT	CASFTGTTSTDTQYF